A selection of T cell receptor beta chains follows, all from one sample in a study of cytomegalovirus exposure and HLA in healthy donors. Clones were read by immunoSEQ multiplex PCR, and TCRdb kept only the in-frame ones, dropping some. This table holds more than 100,000 clones, roughly 88% found once. Sequencing was done on a sample of PBMCs. All receptors come from a young woman in good health and CMV-seropositive. CDR3s include the opening cysteine and the closing phenylalanine or tryptophan. D genes are given only for firm matches. Some rows mark clone size as missing; the rest say once, few, many or name a class of expanded clone.

>NA|TRBD2|TRBV5-1|TRBJ2-7
TGCGCCAGCAGCCCCAGCGGGAGCGACTGGGAGCAGTACTTC
CASSPSGSDWEQYF
>once|TRBD1|TRBV6-1|TRBJ1-2
TGTGCCAGCAGTGGCCGGGACAGCCCCTATGGCTACACCTTC
CASSGRDSPYGYTF
>NA|TRBD1|TRBV6-1|TRBJ1-2
TGTGCCAGCAGTTTCGACAGGGGGTTCGGCTACACCTTC
CASSFDRGFGYTF
>NA|TRBD1|TRBV7-2|TRBJ1-1
TGTGCCAGCAGCTTTCGACAGGGGGTAGGGCACACTGAAGCTTTCTTT
CASSFRQGVGHTEAFF
>NA|TRBD1|TRBV5-8|TRBJ1-5
TGTGCCAGCAGCTTCGGACAGGGGGCTGAGCCCCAGCATTTT
CASSFGQGAEPQHF
>once|NA|TRBV18|TRBJ2-5
TGTGCCAGCTCAGATTGGGAGGAGACCCAGTACTTC
CASSDWEETQYF
>NA|NA|TRBV7-3|TRBJ2-1
TGTGCCAGCAGTCCACGGCCCCGGGGAACCTACAATGAGCAGTTCTTC
CASSPRPRGTYNEQFF
>NA|NA|TRBV6-5|TRBJ1-1
TGTGCCAGCAGTTACCTCGGACGGGGGACTGAAGCTTTCTTT
CASSYLGRGTEAFF
>NA|TRBD1|TRBV18|TRBJ2-4
TGTGCCAGCTCACCGACAGGGGACATTCAGTACTTC
CASSPTGDIQYF
>NA|NA|TRBV15|TRBJ1-1
TGTGCCACCAGCAGAGATATAAGCCGTGCCAACCCTGAAGCTTTCTTT
CATSRDISRANPEAFF
>NA|TRBD1|TRBV5-1|TRBJ1-2
TGCGCCAGCAGCTCCGGGACAGCTAACTATGGCTACACCTTC
CASSSGTANYGYTF
>NA|TRBD1|TRBV7-8|TRBJ2-1
TGTGCCAGCAGCTTACTAGACAGGGGTAACCACAATGAGCAGTTCTTC
CASSLLDRGNHNEQFF
>few|TRBD1|TRBV5-6|TRBJ1-2
TGTGCCAGCAGCTTGCCCCGGCAGGCAGGGGGCTCAGGACTTGATGGCTACACCTTC
CASSLPRQAGGSGLDGYTF
>NA|NA|TRBV5-6|TRBJ2-7
TGTGCCAGCAGCTTGGACATTCAGCAGTACTTC
CASSLDIQQYF
>NA|NA|TRBV15|TRBJ1-5
TGTGCCACCAGCAGAGATGGGCAGGGGATAACGCAGCCCCAGCATTTT
CATSRDGQGITQPQHF
>NA|TRBD2|TRBV5-1|TRBJ2-3
TGCGCCAGCAGTCTAGCGGGAGAAGATACGCAGTATTTT
CASSLAGEDTQYF
>NA|TRBD1|TRBV10-3|TRBJ1-2
TGTGCCATCAGTTCGACCGGGACAGGGGGCGAGTATGGCTACACCTTC
CAISSTGTGGEYGYTF
>NA|NA|TRBV6-6|TRBJ1-2
TGTGCCAGCAGTTACCTTAGGGAGGGCGGCTATGGCTACACCTTC
CASSYLREGGYGYTF
>NA|TRBD1|TRBV5-4|TRBJ2-7
TGTGCCAGCAGCTTCTACCAGGGGGCAGCCTACGAGCAGTACTTC
CASSFYQGAAYEQYF
>NA|TRBD1|TRBV5-4|TRBJ1-1
TGTGCCAGCAGCGTGGGACAGTTCCCTCCTGAAGCTTTCTTT
CASSVGQFPPEAFF